Detailed here is one T cell receptor (beta chain). The data were taken from a study of blood T cell repertoires in COVID-19. Study-level information: In each case, the material was cDNA or gDNA derived from T cells, B-cell-depleted T cells, or PBMCs.

In the authors' methods: The assay estimated nucleated cells by amplifying reference gene primers. TCRdb keeps only in-frame clones here, not all; method: immunoSEQ multiplex PCR. That table gives V, J and clone size, and the DNA gave D and trimming. The data hold around 300,000 clones, with roughly 92% observed a single time. In Seattle, patients joined the study during active infection and were tracked longitudinally. Sequenced sample: peripheral blood. This TCR was sampled from a woman aged 25 to 39 with COVID-19, enrolled during active disease.

The CDR3 sequence is CASSLSGQGPYSNQPQHF. Here the CDR3 DNA reads TGTGCCAGCAGTTTATCGGGACAGGGGCCTTATAGCAATCAGCCCCAGCATTTT. The chain combines TRBV27 with TRBJ1-5, with TRBD1 matching 10 bases. The V gene's germline CDR1 is MNHEY and CDR2 SMNVEV (reference sequence). J gave up 0 bases and V 0 bases, and 5 bases lay outside the gene matches. The CDR3 spans 18 residues.